The 31 T cell receptor beta chains below come from one sample, sequenced in a study of molecular identifiers for immune sequencing clone quantification. MiXCR was run by TCRdb on the PCR reads, yielding one entry per CDR3 protein. The table shows about 98,000 distinct CDR3 sequences, with less than 35% occurring only once. The source material was naive CD8+ T cells from blood, with Jurkat cell RNA spiked in. Subset in this sample: FACS-sorted CD8+CD4-CCR7+CD45RA+ naive T cells. These receptors came from a human donor in good health. Some libraries in this study had Jurkat cell RNA spiked in.

This clonotype has at least ten counts. The genes are TRBV5-1 and TRBJ1-1; weak D call: TRBD1 (5 bases). Germline V CDR1 and CDR2: SGHRS, YFSETQ. Trimming pared 4 bases from V and 6 bases from J, leaving 7 bases between. The CDR3 covers 11 residues. CDR3 in amino acids: CASSQGPEAFF. CDR3 DNA: TGCGCCAGCAGCCAGGGTCCTGAAGCTTTCTTT.

This clonotype was detected once. This may be a read error: a much more frequent sequence differs by one nucleotide. This chain uses TRBV28 with TRBJ1-1; D is uncertain. Germline V CDR1 and CDR2: MDHEN, SYDVKM. There are 13 residues in the CDR3. The CDR3 reads CACSVTVNTEAFF. CDR3 in DNA: TGTGCCTGCAGTGTCACAGTGAACACTGAAGCTTTCTTT.

This clonotype was seen only a few times. V gene TRBV13 combines with J gene TRBJ2-1, with TRBD2 as a possible D gene (6 bases). This CDR3 spans 15 amino acids. Trimming took 5 bases from V and 8 from J, leaving 19 bases between them. Germline V gene data show CDR1 as PRHDT and CDR2 as FYEKMQ (reference sequence). CDR3 nucleotides: TGTGCCAGCAGCCCCCTCTCCGGGAGCCCCGATGAGCAGTTCTTC. Translation gives CASSPLSGSPDEQFF.

This clonotype was seen many times. The chain links TRBV7-9 to TRBJ2-3; tentative D call: TRBD1 (6 bases). The CDR3 consists of 16 residues. Trimming removed 5 bases at V and 5 bases at J, with 20 bases between. The germline V gene encodes CDR1 SEHNR and CDR2 FQNEAQ (reference sequence). CDR3 sequence: CASSPLLTGKGDTQYF. In nucleotides, the CDR3 is TGTGCCAGCAGCCCGCTCCTAACAGGGAAGGGAGATACGCAGTATTTT.

A remark on this clonotype: A read error is possible here, since a much larger clone lies one base away. Likely a read error: the CDR3 ends without its conserved phenylalanine or tryptophan. The CDR3 sequence is CSVRTGNTEAFY. The DNA of the CDR3 is TGCAGCGTGAGGACAGGGAACACTGAAGCTTTCTAT. The chain recombines TRBV29-1 with TRBJ1-1; the match to TRBD1 covers 7 bases. Per the germline V gene, CDR1 is SQVTM and CDR2 is ANQGSEA. The CDR3 consists of 12 residues. J lost 1 base, V lost 6 bases, and 2 bases had no gene match.

Of note for this clonotype: A much larger clone lies one base from this, so it may be a read error. The rearrangement joins TRBV29-1 to TRBJ2-3; 9 positions agree with TRBD1. The germline CDR1 and CDR2 sequences are SQVTM and ANQGSEA. The J segment lost 4 bases and the V segment lost 7 bases, leaving 9 bases of the junction unmatched. This CDR3 contains 14 residues. CDR3 sequence: CSGDWDRVSDTQYF. In DNA, the CDR3 is TGCAGCGGTGATTGGGACAGGGTATCAGATACGCAGTATTTT.

This clonotype was detected only a few times. In DNA form, the CDR3 reads TGTGCCAGCAGCTTAGCCAACTCAGGGGTAGAGCAGTACTTC. It yields the protein CASSLANSGVEQYF. V and J are TRBV7-2 and TRBJ2-7; a weak D match, TRBD1 (6 bases). Per germline, CDR1 SGHTA and CDR2 FQGNSA. Trimming stripped 0 bases from V and 7 bases from J, with 13 bases between. The CDR3 runs to 14 residues.

V gene TRBV27 combines with J gene TRBJ1-1; no reliable D call. This CDR3 has 14 amino acids. Germline CDR1 MNHEY, CDR2 SMNVEV (reference sequence). Trimming took off 2 bases at V and 0 bases at J, with 7 bases between the two ends. CDR3 residues: CASSLRLMNTEAFF. As DNA, the CDR3 is TGTGCCAGCAGTTTAAGACTGATGAACACTGAAGCTTTCTTT.

V and J are TRBV14 and TRBJ2-1; the match to TRBD2 covers 11 bases. The CDR3 spans 16 residues. Germline V gives CDR1 SGHDN, CDR2 FVKESK. V shed 5 bases and J 1 base; nucleotides not matched to a gene: 4. CDR3 sequence (DNA): TGTGCCAGCAGCTCCCGACTAGCGGGATCCTACAATGAGCAGTTCTTC. Its protein is CASSSRLAGSYNEQFF.

This clonotype has at least ten counts. V is TRBV7-2 and J is TRBJ2-1, with 7 bases lining up with TRBD2. This CDR3 has 11 residues. V dropped 8 bases and J dropped 9; count of bases not matched to a gene: 4. Germline V CDR1 and CDR2: SGHTA, FQGNSA. CDR3 DNA sequence: TGTGCCAGCGCGACTAGCCCTGAGCAGTTCTTC. It is translated as CASATSPEQFF. Full variable domain (outside the CDR3, taken from reference TRBV7-2 and TRBJ2-1): GAGVSQSPSNKVTEKGKDVELRCDPISGHTALYWYRQSLGQGLEFLIYFQGNSAPDKSGLPSDRFSAERTGGSVSTLTIQRTQQEDSAVYLCASATSPEQFFGPGTRLTVL.

The rearrangement links TRBV11-2 to TRBJ2-7; D is possibly TRBD1 (5 bases). Germline CDR1 is SGHAT and CDR2 is FQNNGV. The CDR3 is 14 amino acids. V was trimmed by 2 bases and J by 7 bases, leaving 15 bases between them. CDR3 DNA sequence: TGTGCCAGCAGCTTACTCATGAAGGGGTTGGAGCAGTACTTC. Protein product: CASSLLMKGLEQYF.

Turning to this clonotype: A much larger clone lies one base from this, so it may be a read error. The V gene is TRBV20-1, the J gene TRBJ1-1; maybe TRBD1 (6 bases). This CDR3 has 11 residues. V was clipped by 5 bases and J by 9 bases, with 13 bases between them. CDR1 DFQATT and CDR2 SNEGSKA come from the germline V gene (reference sequence). This chain's CDR3 is CSASTGIKAFF. As DNA, the CDR3 is TGCAGTGCTTCTACAGGGATTAAAGCTTTCTTT.

There are a few counts of this clonotype. The chain joins TRBV6-5 to TRBJ2-7; 8 bases are shared with TRBD1. Germline-derived CDR1 and CDR2 are MNHEY and SVGAGI. The CDR3 loop spans 13 amino acids. V gave up 8 bases and J gave up 5 bases; unmatched junction bases: 8. The CDR3 is CASSWTGYHEQYF. The CDR3 DNA follows: TGTGCCAGCTCGTGGACAGGGTACCACGAGCAGTACTTC.

The chain links TRBV27 to TRBJ2-5, with TRBD1 as a possible D gene (5 bases). Trimming stripped 6 bases from V and 3 bases from J, with 20 bases between. Germline assignment: CDR1 MNHEY and CDR2 SMNVEV (reference sequence). CDR3 length equals 16 residues. CDR3 DNA sequence: TGTGCCAGCAGACCAGAGTATCGTGACAGCAAAGAGACCCAGTACTTC. Translated: CASRPEYRDSKETQYF.

This chain connects TRBV20-1 to TRBJ2-7; D gene uncertain. V dropped 6 bases and J dropped 8 bases, with 5 bases sitting between them. The CDR3 totals 8 residues. Germline lookup yields CDR1 DFQATT and CDR2 SNEGSKA (reference sequence). The chain's CDR3 is CSASQQYF. In nucleotides, the CDR3 is TGCAGTGCAAGTCAGCAGTACTTC.

This rearrangement joins TRBV14 to TRBJ2-7, with TRBD1 matching 8 bases. J gave up 5 bases and V 4 bases, and 4 bases lay outside the gene matches. Germline CDR1 and CDR2: SGHDN and FVKESK. The CDR3 loop spans 13 amino acids. CDR3 DNA sequence: TGTGCCAGCAGCCGGACAGGGCCCCACGAGCAGTACTTC. This translates into CASSRTGPHEQYF. Full variable domain (remainder filled in from reference TRBV14 and TRBJ2-7): EAGVTQFPSHSVIEKGQTVTLRCDPISGHDNLYWYRRVMGKEIKFLLHFVKESKQDESGMPNNRFLAERTGGTYSTLKVQPAELEDSGVYFCASSRTGPHEQYFGPGTRLTVT.

The CDR3 DNA follows: TGTGCCAGTAATGGGACAGGGGCGCCTACTCAGCCCCAGCATTTT. Translating gives CASNGTGAPTQPQHF. The chain combines TRBV19 with TRBJ1-5, with TRBD1 matching 10 bases. This CDR3 spans 15 amino acids. CDR1 and CDR2 (germline): LNHDA, SQIVND (reference sequence). The ends lost 7 bases at V and 6 bases at J; junction bases unmatched: 9.

In the case of this clonotype: At one of its ends the junction is not consistent with the germline gene, which may arise from a read error. V and J are TRBV9 and TRBJ1-1, with D perhaps TRBD1 (5 bases). Germline V gene data show CDR1 as SGDLS and CDR2 as YYNGEE. The CDR3 runs 12 residues. CDR3 nucleotide sequence: TGTGCCAGCAGCGTAGCTACAGGATACCAAGTCTTT. This codes for CASSVATGYQVF.

This chain uses TRBV25-1 with TRBJ1-2; D is perhaps TRBD1 (5 bases). Germline-derived CDR1 and CDR2 are MGHDK and SYGVNS. The CDR3 has 11 residues. Between the trimmed V and J ends, which lost 10 bases and 4 bases, there was a span of 10 bases. In nucleotides, the CDR3 is TGTGCCACCGCGACAGCCTATGGCTACACCTTC. This translates into CATATAYGYTF.

In this sample, this clonotype turned up a few times. This chain links TRBV11-2 with TRBJ2-3; 9 nucleotides match TRBD2. V lost 0 bases and J lost 1; bases outside the gene matches: 8. Per germline, CDR1 SGHAT and CDR2 FQNNGV. The CDR3 extends over 18 amino acids. For the CDR3, the DNA is TGTGCCAGCAGCTTAGAGCTAGCGGGACCAACTGGCACAGATACGCAGTATTTT. This codes for CASSLELAGPTGTDTQYF.

With regard to this clonotype: This likely comes from a read error, as the CDR3 has no conserved phenylalanine or tryptophan at its end. Because the CDR3's place on the DNA is in doubt, the DNA is left out and the CDR3 is given as listed by TCRdb. This sequence joins TRBV12-3 or TRBV12-4 and TRBJ2-2; TRBD2, the table's D call, was not compared with the DNA. The CDR3 is made up of 13 amino acids, end residues included. The CDR3 loop is CASRSRAAGELSL.

On this clonotype: A much bigger clone sits one base away, suggesting this may be a read error. The V and J genes are TRBV28 and TRBJ1-4; the match to TRBD1 covers 9 bases. The V gene's germline CDR1 is MDHEN and CDR2 SYDVKM. The CDR3 totals 15 residues. The CDR3 bases are TGTGCCAGCAGTTCCCGGGACAGGGTGCGTGAAAATCTGTTTTTT. It specifies CASSSRDRVRENLFF. The whole variable domain, filled in from reference TRBV28 and TRBJ1-4, reads DVKVTQSSRYLVKRTGEKVFLECVQDMDHENMFWYRQDPGLGLRLIYFSYDVKMKEKGDIPEGYSVSREKKERFSLILESASTNQTSMYLCASSSRDRVRENLFFGSGTQLSVL.

The chain is built from TRBV7-9 and TRBJ2-5; tentatively, D is TRBD1 (5 bases). There are 15 residues in the CDR3. The V end was cut by 1 base, the J end by 4 bases, with 13 bases between. The germline CDR1 and CDR2 sequences are SEHNR and FQNEAQ (reference sequence). CDR3 coding DNA: TGTGCCAGCAGCTTAGTTCGCAGGGTCGGAGAGACCCAGTACTTC. This translates into CASSLVRRVGETQYF.

This chain uses TRBV12-3 or TRBV12-4 with TRBJ2-3; 10 nucleotides align to TRBD1. The CDR3 runs 16 residues. J was trimmed by 6 bases and V by 1 base; bases with no gene match: 7. DNA of the CDR3: TGTGCCAGCAGTTTAGACGGGACAGGGGCGGGGGATACGCAGTATTTT. As protein: CASSLDGTGAGDTQYF.

This clonotype was found a few times. The chain is built from TRBV5-5 and TRBJ2-7; perhaps TRBD1 as D (6 bases). The germline gives CDR1 SGHKS, CDR2 YYEKEE (reference sequence). Trimming stripped 7 bases from V and 0 bases from J, with 8 bases between. The CDR3 runs to 12 residues. The DNA of the CDR3 is TGTGCCAGCCGGGACAACTCCTACGAGCAGTACTTC. Translated: CASRDNSYEQYF.

This clonotype was recorded a few times. The genes are TRBV12-3 or TRBV12-4 and TRBJ2-7; perhaps TRBD2 as D (6 bases). CDR3 length: 15 residues. V dropped 3 bases and J dropped 4 bases, with 16 bases sitting between them. The CDR3 nucleotides read TGTGCCAGCAGTTTTGGTCCAGCGGGCACTTACGAGCAGTACTTC. This sequence encodes CASSFGPAGTYEQYF.

Worth noting for this clonotype: A read error may explain this, as a much larger clone is one base away. The V and J genes are TRBV28 and TRBJ2-3; unclear D gene. V lost 1 base and J lost 1, with 9 bases in between. Per germline, CDR1 MDHEN and CDR2 SYDVKM. The CDR3 has 15 residues. The CDR3 nucleotides are TGTGCCAGCAGTTTATTCCCGGCCCGCACAGATACGCAGTATTTT. Protein sequence: CASSLFPARTDTQYF. Based on the CDR3 plus reference TRBV28 and TRBJ2-3, the full variable domain is DVKVTQSSRYLVKRTGEKVFLECVQDMDHENMFWYRQDPGLGLRLIYFSYDVKMKEKGDIPEGYSVSREKKERFSLILESASTNQTSMYLCASSLFPARTDTQYFGPGTRLTVL.

The V call is TRBV19, the J call TRBJ1-2, with D maybe TRBD1 (5 bases). CDR1 and CDR2 (germline): LNHDA, SQIVND (reference sequence). The V end lost 7 bases, the J end lost 0 bases, and 6 bases lay between the germline ends. The CDR3 runs to 12 residues. The CDR3 loop reads CASTTANYGYTF. In DNA, the CDR3 is TGTGCCAGTACGACAGCTAACTATGGCTACACCTTC.

As concerns this clonotype: Germline is not matched at one junction end, which may reflect a read error. This chain links TRBV23-1 with TRBJ2-5; 7 positions match TRBD1. TRBV23-1 is placed among ORFs of uncertain function. The CDR3 is 14 amino acids. The CDR3 loop is CAGSQTGVKETQYF. The CDR3 region has the DNA TGCGCCGGCAGTCAAACAGGGGTTAAAGAGACCCAGTACTTC.

The chain is built from TRBV27 and TRBJ1-5, with D perhaps TRBD1 (5 bases). V was trimmed by 6 bases and J by 6 bases, leaving 15 bases between them. There are 14 residues in the CDR3. Germline V gives CDR1 MNHEY, CDR2 SMNVEV (reference sequence). CDR3 sequence (DNA): TGTGCCAGCAGCTTGGACTGGGGCAGTCAGCCCCAGCATTTT. Protein product: CASSLDWGSQPQHF.

Remarks on this clonotype: A much larger clone is a single base away; this may be a read error. The chain uses TRBV7-9 and TRBJ2-1, with D perhaps TRBD2 (6 bases). The CDR3 loop spans 14 amino acids. Germline-derived CDR1 and CDR2 are SEHNR and FQNEAQ (reference sequence). The CDR3 spells CACSLGGVGREQFF. The CDR3 nucleotides are TGTGCCTGCAGCTTAGGAGGGGTCGGCAGAGAGCAGTTCTTC.